The 2 T cell receptor beta chains in this list originate from one sample, sequenced in a study of T cells in Graves' hyperthyroidism and ophthalmopathy. What was amplified from RNA transcripts were TCR beta CDR3 regions. The primer set for the first-round RT-PCR of the TCR CDR3 was HTBI. TCRdb re-called the multiplex PCR reads with MiXCR, one entry per CDR3 protein. The sample holds around 700,000 distinct CDR3 sequences, 18% seen once. Sequencing used blood. Receptors were obtained from a woman aged 50 to 65 with Graves' hyperthyroidism that later progressed to Graves' ophthalmopathy.

The rearrangement links TRBV20-1 to TRBJ2-1; TRBD2 aligns across 14 bases. V shed 8 bases, J shed 10 bases, and the junction held 7 bases outside the gene matches. Looked up from germline, CDR1 is DFQATT and CDR2 is SNEGSKA (reference sequence). The CDR3 extends over 13 amino acids. The DNA of the CDR3 is TGCAGTCCTGAGGGGACTAGCGGGGGAGAGCAGTTCTTC. Translated: CSPEGTSGGEQFF.

This chain joins TRBV9 and TRBJ2-2; TRBD1 aligns across 9 bases. Per germline, CDR1 SGDLS and CDR2 YYNGEE. The CDR3 runs to 16 residues. V shed 2 bases, J shed 6 bases, and the junction held 8 bases outside the gene matches. Here the CDR3 DNA reads TGTGCCAGCAGCGTTCTTACAGGGGGCACGGCCGGGGAGCTGTTTTTT. It encodes CASSVLTGGTAGELFF.